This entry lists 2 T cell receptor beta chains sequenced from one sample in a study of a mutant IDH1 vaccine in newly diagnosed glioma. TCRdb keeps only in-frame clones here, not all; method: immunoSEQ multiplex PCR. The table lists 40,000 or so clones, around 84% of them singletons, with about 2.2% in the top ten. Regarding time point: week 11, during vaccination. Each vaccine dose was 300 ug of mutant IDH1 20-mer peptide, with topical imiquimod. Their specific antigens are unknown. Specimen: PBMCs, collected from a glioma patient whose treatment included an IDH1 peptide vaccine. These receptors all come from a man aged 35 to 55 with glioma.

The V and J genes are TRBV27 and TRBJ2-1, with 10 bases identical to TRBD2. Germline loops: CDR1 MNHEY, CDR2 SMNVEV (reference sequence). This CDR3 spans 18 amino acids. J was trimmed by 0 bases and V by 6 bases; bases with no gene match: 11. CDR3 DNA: TGTGCCAGCAGGAAATGGGCTAGCGGGGGTGACTCCTACAATGAGCAGTTCTTC. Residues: CASRKWASGGDSYNEQFF.

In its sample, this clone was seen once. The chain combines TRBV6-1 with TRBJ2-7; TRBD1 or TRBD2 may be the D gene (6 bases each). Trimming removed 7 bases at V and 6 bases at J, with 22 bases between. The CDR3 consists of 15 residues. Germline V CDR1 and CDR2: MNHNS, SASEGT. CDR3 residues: CASKSAGTGAGEQYF. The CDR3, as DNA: TGTGCCAGCAAGAGCGCCGGGACGGGGGCGGGCGAGCAGTACTTC.